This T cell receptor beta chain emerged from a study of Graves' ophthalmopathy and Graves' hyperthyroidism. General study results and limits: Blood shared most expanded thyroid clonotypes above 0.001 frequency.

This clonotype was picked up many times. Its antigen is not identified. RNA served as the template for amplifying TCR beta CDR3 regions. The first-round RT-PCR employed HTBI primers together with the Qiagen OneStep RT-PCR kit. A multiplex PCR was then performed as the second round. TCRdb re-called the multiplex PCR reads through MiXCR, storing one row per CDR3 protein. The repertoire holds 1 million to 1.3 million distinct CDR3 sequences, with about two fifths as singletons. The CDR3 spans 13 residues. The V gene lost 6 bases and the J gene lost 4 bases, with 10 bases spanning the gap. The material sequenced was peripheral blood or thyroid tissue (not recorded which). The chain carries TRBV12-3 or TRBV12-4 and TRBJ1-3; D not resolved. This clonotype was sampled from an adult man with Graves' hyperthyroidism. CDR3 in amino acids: CASSTPLGNTIYF. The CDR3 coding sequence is TGTGCCAGCAGCACCCCTCTCGGAAACACCATATATTTT.